The 27 T cell receptor beta chains given below trace back to one sample, sequenced in a study of T cell repertoires in cytomegalovirus infection. TCRdb reanalysed the reads using MiXCR and keeps one entry per CDR3 protein. The repertoire holds 550,000 to 850,000 distinct CDR3 sequences, roughly 33% seen once, with 15% to 20% in the top ten. These receptors' antigens are unknown. Source: cultured PBMCs, taken from culture after CMV antigen stimulation. The receptors were sampled from a human donor in good health (CMV status not recorded). Some clones in this sample may be carry-over from other donors' samples.

This clonotype was detected a few times. The chain combines TRBV12-3 or TRBV12-4 with TRBJ2-3, with a weak D call TRBD2 (6 bases). V lost 6 bases and J lost 7, with 14 bases in between. CDR3 length: 13 amino acids. In DNA, the CDR3 is TGTGCCAGCAGGGGGGGACTGACACATACGCAGTATTTT. Its translation: CASRGGLTHTQYF.

The chain employs TRBV6-2 or TRBV6-3 and TRBJ2-7; D gene ambiguous. Germline loops: CDR1 MNHEY, CDR2 SVGEGT. The CDR3 extends over 13 amino acids. V shed 6 bases and J shed 5 bases, with 14 bases lying between them. The CDR3 coding sequence is TGTGCCAGCAGCTACCGCTCTTTGGACGAGCAGTACTTC. Its translation: CASSYRSLDEQYF.

The chain carries TRBV28 and TRBJ2-1; D might be TRBD1 or TRBD2, each matching 5 bases. This CDR3 has 15 residues. Germline V CDR1 and CDR2: MDHEN, SYDVKM. Trimming cost V 3 bases and J 6 bases, with 15 bases left between them. The CDR3: CASSFSRWGSNEQFF. Written as DNA, the CDR3 is TGTGCCAGCAGTTTTAGTAGGTGGGGGAGCAATGAGCAGTTCTTC. Based on the CDR3 plus reference TRBV28 and TRBJ2-1, the full variable domain is DVKVTQSSRYLVKRTGEKVFLECVQDMDHENMFWYRQDPGLGLRLIYFSYDVKMKEKGDIPEGYSVSREKKERFSLILESASTNQTSMYLCASSFSRWGSNEQFFGPGTRLTVL.

The rearrangement uses TRBV7-2 and TRBJ1-4; perhaps TRBD1 as D (6 bases). The V end lost 4 bases, the J end lost 6 bases, and 9 bases lay between the germline ends. The CDR3 has 13 residues. Germline V lookup: CDR1 SGHTA, CDR2 FQGNSA. The CDR3 region has the DNA TGTGCCAGCAGCTCTGGGGGCGATGAAAAACTGTTTTTT. Residues: CASSSGGDEKLFF.

This clonotype was observed a handful of times. The rearrangement uses TRBV7-2 and TRBJ2-7; TRBD2 agrees at 8 bases. Germline V gene lookup returns CDR1 SGHTA and CDR2 FQGNSA. This CDR3 contains 13 residues. Germline trimming cut 6 bases from V and 6 bases from J; bases unmatched to any gene: 7. In DNA, the CDR3 is TGTGCCAGCAGGCCCGGGACTAGGGGCGAGCAGTACTTC. Its translation: CASRPGTRGEQYF.

This clonotype was detected a few times. This chain connects TRBV12-3 or TRBV12-4 to TRBJ2-1; D might be TRBD2 (5 bases). The CDR3 extends over 14 amino acids. With 4 bases removed from V and 7 bases from J, the gap between germline ends came to 14 bases. CDR3 nucleotides: TGTGCCAGCAGTTATAGCCGGGAACTAAATGAGCAGTTCTTC. Its protein is CASSYSRELNEQFF.

The rearrangement uses TRBV5-1 and TRBJ2-2; the match to TRBD2 covers 14 bases. This CDR3 region has 18 residues. Germline values: CDR1 SGHRS, CDR2 YFSETQ. V shed 1 base and J 5 bases; nucleotides not matched to a gene: 7. The CDR3 DNA reads TGCGCCAGCAGCTTGAAGACTAGCGGGGGGGCCTGGACCGGGGAGCTGTTTTTT. As protein: CASSLKTSGGAWTGELFF.

This clonotype has a handful of counts. This rearrangement joins TRBV4-1 to TRBJ2-6; no definite D call. Germline V CDR1 and CDR2: MGHRA, YSYEKL. The V gene lost 3 bases and the J gene lost 2 bases, with 8 bases spanning the gap. The CDR3 covers 15 residues. Here the CDR3 DNA reads TGCGCCAGCAGCCAGAGACGGGCTGGGGCCAACGTCCTGACTTTC. The encoded protein is CASSQRRAGANVLTF.

The rearrangement links TRBV29-1 to TRBJ2-1; the match to TRBD1 covers 7 bases. This CDR3 contains 19 residues. V lost 3 bases to trimming and J lost 0 bases; unmatched junction nucleotides: 17. Germline CDR1 is SQVTM and CDR2 is ANQGSEA. The CDR3 DNA is TGCAGCGTTGATGAGGGCGATGGGACAGTCCTTAGCTCCTACAATGAGCAGTTCTTC. Translated, it gives CSVDEGDGTVLSSYNEQFF.

The table lists this clonotype with a few counts. The gene calls are TRBV12-3 or TRBV12-4 and TRBJ2-3, with D maybe TRBD2 (5 bases). The CDR3 is 14 residues long. The V gene lost 10 bases and the J gene lost 2 bases, with 16 bases spanning the gap. The CDR3 spells CATEGSTVTDTQYF. The CDR3 DNA reads TGTGCCACCGAGGGATCGACTGTCACAGATACGCAGTATTTT.

This chain joins TRBV12-3 or TRBV12-4 and TRBJ1-3; D not resolved. V lost 2 bases and J lost 4, with 9 bases in between. The CDR3 loop spans 14 amino acids. CDR3 residues: CASSLSREGNTIYF. The CDR3 coding sequence is TGTGCCAGCAGTTTAAGTCGAGAAGGAAACACCATATATTTT.

J is TRBJ2-3 and V is TRBV12-3 or TRBV12-4; D may be TRBD1 (6 bases). This CDR3 is 13 amino acids long. The V and J ends lost 10 bases and 2 bases respectively, with 13 bases between them. The CDR3 DNA reads as TGTGCCATGCAGGGGCGATACACAGATACGCAGTATTTT. Amino acid sequence: CAMQGRYTDTQYF.

This clonotype occurred a few times. The V and J genes are TRBV6-1 and TRBJ2-7; D perhaps matches TRBD1 (5 bases). CDR3 length: 16 amino acids. Trimming removed 6 bases at V and 3 bases at J, with 21 bases between. Germline lookup yields CDR1 MNHNS and CDR2 SASEGT. CDR3 region: CASSQWGTVLRYEQYF. The CDR3, as DNA: TGTGCCAGCAGCCAATGGGGCACGGTATTGCGCTACGAGCAGTACTTC.

The chain carries TRBV7-6 and TRBJ2-3; 12 nucleotides match TRBD2. This CDR3 has 16 amino acids. Germline CDR1 and CDR2: SGHVS and FNYEAQ. Unmatched junction bases numbered 4, after V lost 2 bases and J lost 4 bases. The CDR3 DNA is TGTGCCAGCAGCTTACCGACTAGCGGGGGACCAGATACGCAGTATTTT. It encodes CASSLPTSGGPDTQYF.

This clonotype appeared a few times. An end of the junction differs from the germline gene, which may be a read error. The V and J genes are TRBV15 and TRBJ1-5; unclear D gene. The CDR3 totals 14 residues. Germline V gene lookup returns CDR1 LNHNV and CDR2 YYDKDF (reference sequence). The CDR3 DNA follows: TGTGCCACCAGCAGAGATATGAGCGATCAGTCCCAGCATTTT. This translates into CATSRDMSDQSQHF.

This clonotype appeared a few times. The chain uses TRBV4-3 and TRBJ1-6; no reliable D call. Germline V gene lookup returns CDR1 LGHNA and CDR2 YSLEER. The V gene lost 4 bases and the J gene lost 7 bases, with 11 bases spanning the gap. This CDR3 is built from 14 residues. The CDR3 loop reads CASSLRHGNSPLHF. The CDR3 coding sequence is TGCGCCAGCAGCCTAAGACACGGGAATTCACCCCTCCACTTT.

This clonotype was seen a few times. The rearrangement uses TRBV28 and TRBJ1-5; D unresolved. With 3 bases removed from V and 2 bases from J, the gap between germline ends came to 20 bases. This CDR3 comprises 18 residues. Per the germline V gene, CDR1 is MDHEN and CDR2 is SYDVKM. CDR3 bases: TGTGCCAGCAGTTTGAGTTTAGGTCCCTCAAGACGCAATCAGCCCCAGCATTTT. Translation gives CASSLSLGPSRRNQPQHF.

V and J are TRBV7-2 and TRBJ2-1, with TRBD1 matching over 9 bases. The CDR3 runs 14 residues. The V gene end was trimmed by 0 bases and the J gene end by 6 bases; junction bases not matched to a gene: 0. CDR1 is SGHTA and CDR2 is FQGNSA in the germline V gene. In DNA, the CDR3 is TGTGCCAGCAGCTTAGCGGGACAGGGCAATGAGCAGTTCTTC. Encoded protein: CASSLAGQGNEQFF.

This clonotype was seen ten or more times. The V and J genes are TRBV7-2 and TRBJ2-5; D perhaps matches TRBD2 (7 bases). CDR1 is SGHTA, CDR2 FQGNSA, per germline. The CDR3 contains 14 residues. V lost 5 bases and J lost 5, with 15 bases in between. The CDR3 is CASSLGGPYETQYF. CDR3 coding DNA: TGTGCCAGCAGCCTGGGGGGGCCGTATGAGACCCAGTACTTC.

V is TRBV20-1 and J is TRBJ1-1, with D possibly being TRBD1 (5 bases). This CDR3 has 14 residues. V lost 7 bases, J lost 4 bases, and 19 bases lay in between. CDR1 DFQATT and CDR2 SNEGSKA come from the germline V gene (reference sequence). In DNA, the CDR3 is TGCAGTGTTCCAGGGTTGTTGGGATCCACTGAAGCTTTCTTT. Residues: CSVPGLLGSTEAFF.

This clonotype was seen just once. The chain employs TRBV6-6 and TRBJ2-5; possible D gene TRBD2, 5 bases. V was pared by 4 bases and J by 4 bases, with 10 bases between. The CDR3 is 13 residues long. The germline V gene has CDR1 MNHNY and CDR2 SVGAGI (reference sequence). CDR3 amino acids: CASSWRLAETQYF. The CDR3 coding sequence is TGTGCCAGCAGTTGGAGGCTGGCAGAGACCCAGTACTTC.

This clonotype was seen more than once but under ten times. The V call is TRBV5-6, the J call TRBJ2-2; TRBD1 might be the D (6 bases). The CDR3 is 15 amino acids. CDR1 SGHDT and CDR2 YYEEEE come from the germline V gene. V shed 4 bases and J shed 4 bases, with 14 bases lying between them. The CDR3 here is CASSNRQVGTGELFF. The CDR3 DNA follows: TGTGCCAGCAGCAACCGACAGGTTGGCACCGGGGAGCTGTTTTTT.

The V gene is TRBV6-1, the J gene TRBJ2-7; TRBD2 agrees at 10 bases. This CDR3 contains 16 residues. Per germline, CDR1 MNHNS and CDR2 SASEGT. The trim removed 5 bases at V and 2 bases at J, leaving 9 bases unmatched. CDR3 in amino acids: CASSPLTSGNPYEQYF. The CDR3, as DNA: TGTGCCAGCAGTCCACTTACTAGCGGGAATCCCTACGAGCAGTACTTC.

This clonotype occurred many times. The chain carries TRBV7-2 and TRBJ2-5; D unclear. Per germline, CDR1 SGHTA and CDR2 FQGNSA. Trimming removed 8 bases from V and 2 bases from J, with 9 bases in between. The CDR3 sequence is 12 residues long. This CDR3 is CASGNRQETQYF. CDR3 bases: TGTGCCAGCGGCAACAGACAAGAGACCCAGTACTTC.

This clonotype was seen a few times. The CDR3 spells CASSFFLTQRADTQYF. In DNA form, the CDR3 reads TGTGCCAGCAGCTTTTTCTTGACCCAGAGAGCAGATACGCAGTATTTT. V is TRBV11-2 and J is TRBJ2-3; D unresolved. The CDR3 has 16 amino acids. Deletions cut 3 bases from V and 4 bases from J, with 17 bases between. Germline V lookup: CDR1 SGHAT, CDR2 FQNNGV.

This clonotype was counted only a few times. The genes are TRBV29-1 and TRBJ2-5; maybe TRBD2 (6 bases). This CDR3 region has 13 residues. CDR1 is SQVTM, CDR2 ANQGSEA, per germline. Between the trimmed V and J ends, which lost 3 bases and 5 bases, there was a span of 13 bases. CDR3 loop: CSVERGDPETQYF. The CDR3 DNA follows: TGCAGCGTTGAGCGCGGGGATCCTGAGACCCAGTACTTC.

This sequence joins TRBV7-6 and TRBJ1-6; a weak D match, TRBD1 (5 bases). CDR1 and CDR2 from the germline V gene are SGHVS and FNYEAQ. CDR3 length equals 17 residues. Trimming pared 5 bases from V and 0 bases from J, leaving 14 bases between. This CDR3 reads CASSNNRTSSYNSPLHF. In DNA form, the CDR3 reads TGTGCCAGCAGCAACAACAGGACAAGCTCCTATAATTCACCCCTCCACTTT.